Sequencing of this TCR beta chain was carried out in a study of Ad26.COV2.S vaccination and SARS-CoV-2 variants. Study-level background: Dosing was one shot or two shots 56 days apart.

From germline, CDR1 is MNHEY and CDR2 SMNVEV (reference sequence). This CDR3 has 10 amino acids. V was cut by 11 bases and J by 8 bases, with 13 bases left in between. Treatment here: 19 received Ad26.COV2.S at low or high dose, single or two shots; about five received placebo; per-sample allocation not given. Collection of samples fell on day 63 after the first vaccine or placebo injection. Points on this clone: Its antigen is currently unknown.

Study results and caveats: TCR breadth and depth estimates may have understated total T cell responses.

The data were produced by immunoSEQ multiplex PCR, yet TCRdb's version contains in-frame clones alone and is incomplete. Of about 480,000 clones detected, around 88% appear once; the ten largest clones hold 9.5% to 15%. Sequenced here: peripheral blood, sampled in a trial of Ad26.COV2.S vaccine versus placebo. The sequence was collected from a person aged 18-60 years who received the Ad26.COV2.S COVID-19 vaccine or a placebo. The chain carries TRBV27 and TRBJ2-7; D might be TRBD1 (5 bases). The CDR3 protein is CARPAGQQYF. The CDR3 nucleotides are TGTGCCCGGCCGGCAGGGCAGCAGTACTTC.